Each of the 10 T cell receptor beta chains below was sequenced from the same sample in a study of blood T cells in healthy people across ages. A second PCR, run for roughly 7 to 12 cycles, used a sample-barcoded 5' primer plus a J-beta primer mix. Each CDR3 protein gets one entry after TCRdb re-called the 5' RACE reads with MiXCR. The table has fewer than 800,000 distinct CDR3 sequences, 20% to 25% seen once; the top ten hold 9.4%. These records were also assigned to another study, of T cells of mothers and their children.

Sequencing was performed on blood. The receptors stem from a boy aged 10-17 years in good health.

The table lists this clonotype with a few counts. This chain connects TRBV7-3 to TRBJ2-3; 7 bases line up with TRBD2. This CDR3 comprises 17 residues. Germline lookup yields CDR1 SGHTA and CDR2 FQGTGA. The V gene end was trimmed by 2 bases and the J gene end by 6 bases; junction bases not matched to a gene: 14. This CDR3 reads CASSLRGEVLGSDTQYF. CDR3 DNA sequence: TGTGCCAGCAGCTTACGGGGGGAGGTCCTTGGCAGCGATACGCAGTATTTT.

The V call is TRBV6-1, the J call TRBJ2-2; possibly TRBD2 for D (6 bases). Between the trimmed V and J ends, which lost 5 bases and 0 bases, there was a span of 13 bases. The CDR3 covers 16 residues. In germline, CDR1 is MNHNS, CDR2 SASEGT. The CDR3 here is CASSPKGGSNTGELFF. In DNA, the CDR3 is TGTGCCAGCAGTCCCAAAGGAGGGTCGAACACCGGGGAGCTGTTTTTT.

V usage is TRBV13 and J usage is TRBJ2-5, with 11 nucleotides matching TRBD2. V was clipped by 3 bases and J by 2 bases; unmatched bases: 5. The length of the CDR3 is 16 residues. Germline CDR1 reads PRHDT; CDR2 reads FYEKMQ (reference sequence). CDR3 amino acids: CASSFRASGRQETQYF. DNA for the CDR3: TGTGCCAGCAGCTTTAGGGCTAGCGGGAGGCAAGAGACCCAGTACTTC.

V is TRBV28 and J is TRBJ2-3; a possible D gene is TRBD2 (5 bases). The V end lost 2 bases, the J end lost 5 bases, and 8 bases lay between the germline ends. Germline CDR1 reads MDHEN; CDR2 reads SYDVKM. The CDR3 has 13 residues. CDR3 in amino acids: CASSLIRGDTQYF. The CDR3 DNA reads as TGTGCCAGCAGTTTAATTCGGGGAGATACGCAGTATTTT.

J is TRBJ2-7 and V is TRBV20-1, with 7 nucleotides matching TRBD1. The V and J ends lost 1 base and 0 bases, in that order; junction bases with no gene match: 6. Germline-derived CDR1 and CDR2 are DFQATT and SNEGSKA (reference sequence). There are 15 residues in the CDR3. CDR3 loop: CSARAGGKASYEQYF. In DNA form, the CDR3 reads TGCAGTGCTAGAGCAGGGGGTAAGGCCTCCTACGAGCAGTACTTC.

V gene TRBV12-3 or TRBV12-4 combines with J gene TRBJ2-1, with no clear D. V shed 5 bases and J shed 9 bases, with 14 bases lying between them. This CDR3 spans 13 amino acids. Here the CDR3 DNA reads TGTGCCAGCAGTCCCACCTCCGGGTTTGAGCAGTTCTTC. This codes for CASSPTSGFEQFF.

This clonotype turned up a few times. The CDR3 here is CASVYASGGTGELFF. CDR3 DNA sequence: TGTGCCAGCGTTTACGCTAGCGGGGGTACCGGGGAGCTGTTTTTT. V is TRBV11-2 and J is TRBJ2-2; 10 nucleotides align to TRBD2. CDR3 length: 15 amino acids. The V gene's germline CDR1 is SGHAT and CDR2 FQNNGV. After removal of 8 bases from V and 5 bases from J, the junction contained 8 bases not matched to a gene.

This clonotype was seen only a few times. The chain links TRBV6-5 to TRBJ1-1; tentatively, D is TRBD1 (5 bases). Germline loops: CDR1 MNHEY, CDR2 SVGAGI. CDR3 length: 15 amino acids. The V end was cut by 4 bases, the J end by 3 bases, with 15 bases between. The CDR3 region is CASSLSQGADTEAFF. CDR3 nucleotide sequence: TGTGCCAGCAGTTTGAGTCAGGGAGCGGACACTGAAGCTTTCTTT.

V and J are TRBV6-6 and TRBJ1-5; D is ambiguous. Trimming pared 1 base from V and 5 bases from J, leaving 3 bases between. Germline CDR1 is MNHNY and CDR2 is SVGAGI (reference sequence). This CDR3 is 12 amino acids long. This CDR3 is CASSYLDQPQHF. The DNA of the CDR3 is TGTGCCAGCAGTTACTTAGATCAGCCCCAGCATTTT.

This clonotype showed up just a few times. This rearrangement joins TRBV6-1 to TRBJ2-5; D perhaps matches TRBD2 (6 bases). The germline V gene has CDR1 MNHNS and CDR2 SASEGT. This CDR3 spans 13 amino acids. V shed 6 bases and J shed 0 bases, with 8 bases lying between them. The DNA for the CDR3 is TGTGCCAGCAGCGGGACTTACCAAGAGACCCAGTACTTC. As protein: CASSGTYQETQYF.